These T cell receptor beta chains were read from a single sample in a study of CD4 T cells in relation to SARS-CoV-2 and coronaviruses. Clones were read by immunoSEQ multiplex PCR, and TCRdb kept only the in-frame ones, dropping some. The sample lists 55,000 to 75,000 clones; around 86% were seen once. Specimen: memory CD4+ T cells from PBMCs. Source of these receptors: a human donor in good health. Both conserved end residues are trimmed from each CDR3. Fields, in order: V gene, J gene, CDR3 protein.

v_call: TRBV7-9; j_call: TRBJ1-6; cdr3_aa: ASSLGSPLH
v_call: TRBV5-1; j_call: TRBJ1-1; cdr3_aa: ASRLGQGATEAF
v_call: TRBV9; j_call: TRBJ2-7; cdr3_aa: ASSPHRGLAGDYEQY
v_call: TRBV2; j_call: TRBJ2-5; cdr3_aa: ASSERTRQETQY
v_call: TRBV7-8; j_call: TRBJ2-1; cdr3_aa: ASSAQPLGENEQF
v_call: TRBV5-1; j_call: TRBJ2-3; cdr3_aa: ASSLVGYTDTQY
v_call: TRBV2; j_call: TRBJ2-2; cdr3_aa: ASILEVRGGGAGELF
v_call: TRBV27; j_call: TRBJ1-3; cdr3_aa: ASSPARNTIY
v_call: TRBV6-5; j_call: TRBJ1-1; cdr3_aa: ASSYDRFGGNTEAF
v_call: TRBV6-2/TRBV6-3; j_call: TRBJ1-4; cdr3_aa: ASSYSDNREKLF
v_call: TRBV7-9; j_call: TRBJ1-4; cdr3_aa: ASSPLVAPNEKLF
v_call: TRBV7-8; j_call: TRBJ1-4; cdr3_aa: ASSLQGAATNEKLF
v_call: TRBV2; j_call: TRBJ1-5; cdr3_aa: ASKNRGLGNQPQH
v_call: TRBV5-6; j_call: TRBJ2-2; cdr3_aa: ASSEHRRGGAFPGELF
v_call: TRBV15; j_call: TRBJ1-1; cdr3_aa: ATSRDGRLNTEAF
v_call: TRBV7-9; j_call: TRBJ1-5; cdr3_aa: ASSSDRGLNQPQH
v_call: TRBV28; j_call: TRBJ1-1; cdr3_aa: ATLGGRNTEAF
v_call: TRBV24-1; j_call: TRBJ1-5; cdr3_aa: ATSDLDGDQPQH
v_call: TRBV2; j_call: TRBJ1-2; cdr3_aa: ASSDLRGTGYGYT
v_call: TRBV18; j_call: TRBJ2-6; cdr3_aa: ASSPLSGANVLT
v_call: TRBV7-9; j_call: TRBJ1-2; cdr3_aa: ASSLVGPPT
v_call: TRBV5-1; j_call: TRBJ1-4; cdr3_aa: ASSFRGAEKLF
v_call: TRBV6-5; j_call: TRBJ2-5; cdr3_aa: AINPGGQETQY